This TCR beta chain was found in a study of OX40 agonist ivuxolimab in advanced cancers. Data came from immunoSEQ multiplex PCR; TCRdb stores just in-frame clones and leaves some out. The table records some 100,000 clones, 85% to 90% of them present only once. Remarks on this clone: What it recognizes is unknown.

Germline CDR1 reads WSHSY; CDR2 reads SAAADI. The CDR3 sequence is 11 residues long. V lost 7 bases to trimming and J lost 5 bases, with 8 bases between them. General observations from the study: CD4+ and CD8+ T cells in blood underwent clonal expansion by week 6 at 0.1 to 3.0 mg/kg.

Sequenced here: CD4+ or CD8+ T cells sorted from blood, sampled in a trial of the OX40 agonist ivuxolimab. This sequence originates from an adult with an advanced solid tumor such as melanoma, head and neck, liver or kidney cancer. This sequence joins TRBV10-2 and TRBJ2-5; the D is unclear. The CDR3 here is CASTEMETQYF. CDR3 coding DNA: TGCGCCAGCACCGAAATGGAGACCCAGTACTTC.